A selection of T cell receptor beta chains follows, all from one sample in a study of blood T cells in healthy people across ages. TCRdb reprocessed the 5' RACE reads with MiXCR, giving one entry per CDR3 protein. This sample has 500,000 to 550,000 distinct CDR3 sequences, with more than 20% found just once. These data were likewise used in another study, on T cells of mothers and their children.

Material for sequencing was blood. The receptors come from a boy aged 5 to 17 in good health. Each CDR3 is given with its conserved first and last residue. Fields, in order: CDR3 protein, CDR3 DNA, J gene, D gene, V gene, clone size. D genes are given only for firm matches. Clone size is stated in some rows and not others, as once, few, many or a class when expanded.

CDR3 protein: CASSLYWLAGVQRETQYF
CDR3 DNA: TGTGCCAGCAGTTTGTATTGGCTAGCGGGAGTACAACGAGAGACCCAGTACTTC
J gene: TRBJ2-5
D gene: TRBD2
V gene: TRBV28
clone size: few

CDR3 protein: CASSQAKADTQYF
CDR3 DNA: TGCGCCAGCAGCCAAGCCAAGGCAGATACGCAGTATTTT
J gene: TRBJ2-3
D gene: .
V gene: TRBV4-3
clone size: few

CDR3 protein: CASSRQDWTEAFF
CDR3 DNA: TGTGCCAGCAGTCGACAAGACTGGACGGAAGCTTTCTTT
J gene: TRBJ1-1
D gene: .
V gene: TRBV6-2/TRBV6-3
clone size: .

CDR3 protein: CASSRNEQFF
CDR3 DNA: TGTGCCAGCAGTCGAAATGAGCAGTTCTTC
J gene: TRBJ2-1
D gene: .
V gene: TRBV28
clone size: few

CDR3 protein: CASSLESVRGTDTQYF
CDR3 DNA: TGTGCCAGCAGCTTGGAGTCGGTACGCGGCACAGATACGCAGTATTTT
J gene: TRBJ2-3
D gene: .
V gene: TRBV13
clone size: .

CDR3 protein: CASSLIKGSKGNTIYF
CDR3 DNA: TGTGCCAGCAGCTTAATCAAGGGGAGTAAAGGAAACACCATATATTTT
J gene: TRBJ1-3
D gene: .
V gene: TRBV11-2
clone size: few

CDR3 protein: CASSLGGGRAYNEQFF
CDR3 DNA: TGTGCCAGCAGCTTAGGTGGCGGGAGGGCCTACAATGAGCAGTTCTTC
J gene: TRBJ2-1
D gene: TRBD2
V gene: TRBV7-9
clone size: .

CDR3 protein: CSARDSTEQYF
CDR3 DNA: TGCAGTGCTCGGGACAGTACCGAGCAGTACTTC
J gene: TRBJ2-7
D gene: TRBD1
V gene: TRBV20-1
clone size: few

CDR3 protein: CASSSGPHPATQYF
CDR3 DNA: TGTGCCAGCAGCTCAGGACCCCACCCAGCGACCCAGTACTTC
J gene: TRBJ2-5
D gene: .
V gene: TRBV7-2
clone size: many

CDR3 protein: CSVTISVDTQYF
CDR3 DNA: TGCAGCGTGACCATATCAGTGGATACGCAGTATTTT
J gene: TRBJ2-3
D gene: .
V gene: TRBV29-1
clone size: few

CDR3 protein: CATSRDGQNSEKLFF
CDR3 DNA: TGTGCCACCAGCAGAGATGGCCAGAATAGTGAAAAACTGTTTTTT
J gene: TRBJ1-4
D gene: .
V gene: TRBV15
clone size: few

CDR3 protein: CASSQESLGPIKQFF
CDR3 DNA: TGCGCCAGCAGCCAAGAGAGTCTCGGGCCCATTAAACAGTTCTTC
J gene: TRBJ2-1
D gene: .
V gene: TRBV4-1
clone size: .

CDR3 protein: CASIRRTYEQYF
CDR3 DNA: TGTGCCAGTATCCGGCGAACCTACGAGCAGTACTTC
J gene: TRBJ2-7
D gene: .
V gene: TRBV19
clone size: few

CDR3 protein: CASSLRRGNTGELFF
CDR3 DNA: TGCGCCAGCAGCCTACGTCGGGGGAACACCGGGGAGCTGTTTTTT
J gene: TRBJ2-2
D gene: .
V gene: TRBV4-3
clone size: .

CDR3 protein: CASSFGVWRYF
CDR3 DNA: TGTGCCAGCAGTTTCGGGGTGTGGCGGTATTTT
J gene: TRBJ2-3
D gene: .
V gene: TRBV12-3/TRBV12-4
clone size: few

CDR3 protein: CASSEALAGAEEQYF
CDR3 DNA: TGTGCCAGCAGTGAAGCGTTAGCGGGAGCGGAAGAGCAGTACTTC
J gene: TRBJ2-5
D gene: TRBD2
V gene: TRBV2
clone size: few

CDR3 protein: CASSLLAGSIQETQYF
CDR3 DNA: TGTGCCAGCAGCTTATTGGCGGGATCTATCCAAGAGACCCAGTACTTC
J gene: TRBJ2-5
D gene: .
V gene: TRBV7-9
clone size: many

CDR3 protein: CASGPTSSGNTIYF
CDR3 DNA: TGTGCCAGCGGGCCGACAAGCTCTGGAAACACCATATATTTT
J gene: TRBJ1-3
D gene: .
V gene: TRBV7-6
clone size: .

CDR3 protein: CASSLLGTRAVNEQFF
CDR3 DNA: TGTGCCAGCAGCTTACTCGGGACTAGAGCAGTAAATGAGCAGTTCTTC
J gene: TRBJ2-1
D gene: TRBD2
V gene: TRBV7-9
clone size: .

CDR3 protein: CASAELAEQFF
CDR3 DNA: TGTGCCAGCGCCGAACTAGCGGAGCAGTTCTTC
J gene: TRBJ2-1
D gene: TRBD2
V gene: TRBV10-3
clone size: .

CDR3 protein: CASSPLAGGPRYNEQFF
CDR3 DNA: TGCGCCAGCAGCCCCCTCGCGGGGGGACCACGGTACAATGAGCAGTTCTTC
J gene: TRBJ2-1
D gene: TRBD2
V gene: TRBV4-3
clone size: .

CDR3 protein: CASSRYGGRETQYF
CDR3 DNA: TGTGCCAGCTCGCGGTACGGGGGGCGTGAGACCCAGTACTTC
J gene: TRBJ2-5
D gene: .
V gene: TRBV27
clone size: .

CDR3 protein: CASSQSQVVTGELFF
CDR3 DNA: TGCGCCAGCAGCCAAAGCCAGGTGGTCACCGGGGAGCTGTTTTTT
J gene: TRBJ2-2
D gene: .
V gene: TRBV4-1
clone size: .

CDR3 protein: CASSSRTGTGDSYEQYF
CDR3 DNA: TGTGCCAGCAGCTCAAGGACCGGGACAGGGGACTCCTACGAGCAGTACTTC
J gene: TRBJ2-7
D gene: TRBD1
V gene: TRBV7-9
clone size: .

CDR3 protein: CASRNNMLAEGYEQYF
CDR3 DNA: TGTGCCAGCAGAAACAACATGCTAGCGGAGGGCTACGAGCAGTACTTC
J gene: TRBJ2-7
D gene: TRBD2
V gene: TRBV6-6
clone size: few

CDR3 protein: CASLSSGGSPLHF
CDR3 DNA: TGTGCCAGCCTGTCATCAGGGGGTTCACCCCTCCACTTT
J gene: TRBJ1-6
D gene: TRBD1
V gene: TRBV28
clone size: .

CDR3 protein: CASSVTGQGAPEAFF
CDR3 DNA: TGTGCCAGCAGCGTGACGGGACAGGGGGCACCTGAAGCTTTCTTT
J gene: TRBJ1-1
D gene: TRBD1
V gene: TRBV9
clone size: .

CDR3 protein: CASSFSRGTSAHEQYF
CDR3 DNA: TGTGCCAGCAGCTTCTCCAGAGGGACTAGCGCCCACGAGCAGTACTTC
J gene: TRBJ2-7
D gene: TRBD2
V gene: TRBV7-2
clone size: .

CDR3 protein: CASSFTGTGDEKLVF
CDR3 DNA: TGTGCCAGCAGTTTTACCGGGACAGGGGATGAAAAACTGGTTTTT
J gene: TRBJ1-4
D gene: TRBD1
V gene: TRBV6-5
clone size: few

CDR3 protein: CSARARGNNEQFF
CDR3 DNA: TGCAGTGCTAGAGCTCGCGGAAACAATGAGCAGTTCTTC
J gene: TRBJ2-1
D gene: .
V gene: TRBV20-1
clone size: .